This T cell receptor (beta chain) was sequenced during a study of CD8 T cells in ankylosing spondylitis. This clonotype has only one observation. Its antigen is currently unknown. Study observations and caveats: Disease-linked clones reportedly showed significant enrichment in matched ankylosing spondylitis synovial fluid. With a CD8+ phenotype, disease-linked clones were relatively rare in peripheral blood.

Per the germline V gene, CDR1 is SGHTA and CDR2 is FQGNSA. The V gene end was trimmed by 3 bases and the J gene end by 5 bases; junction bases not matched to a gene: 9. The CDR3 runs to 15 residues. MiXCR, applied by TCRdb to the 5' RACE reads, yields one record per CDR3 protein. The data contain roughly 280,000 distinct CDR3 sequences, 15% to 20% of them singletons. The receptor was isolated from a male donor with ankylosing spondylitis or in good health (not recorded which). The chain links TRBV7-2 to TRBJ2-5; 7 bases line up with TRBD1. Material for sequencing was blood, either unsorted or a sorted T cell fraction (not recorded which). The chain's CDR3 is CASSLGQSSSETQYF. The CDR3 coding sequence is TGTGCCAGCAGCTTGGGACAGTCTTCCTCTGAGACCCAGTACTTC.